Listed here are 14 T cell receptor beta chains from one sample, sequenced in a study of graft-versus-host responses after intestinal transplantation (dated by TCRdb to 2020 to 2023). The method behind the library was the immunoSEQ multiplex PCR assay. Drawn from immuneACCESS, this table holds only the in-frame rearrangements with V and J called that TCRdb kept. Clones are partly lost; checked studies trace under half to an unresolved V gene and leave the rest unexplained. The sample includes some 45,000 clones, with about 95% observed a single time. The top ten hold around 1.4% of the sample. Sequenced material: PBMCs, taken approximately 350 days after intestinal transplant. These receptors originate from a human patient who received an intestinal transplant, so some T cells may come from the graft donor.

This sequence joins TRBV6-5 and TRBJ1-5, with no clear D. CDR3 length equals 14 residues. Germline V gene sequence: CDR1 MNHEY, CDR2 SVGAGI. V lost 6 bases, J lost 0 bases, and 9 bases lay in between. The CDR3 region is CASSVTYSNQPQHF. The CDR3 DNA follows: TGTGCCAGCAGCGTTACCTATAGCAATCAGCCCCAGCATTTT.

V and J are TRBV6-1 and TRBJ2-7; 7 nucleotides align to TRBD1. Germline V gives CDR1 MNHNS, CDR2 SASEGT. The CDR3 is 14 amino acids. V gave up 5 bases and J gave up 6 bases; unmatched junction bases: 10. The chain's CDR3 is CASSTPTGFAEQYF. The CDR3, as DNA: TGTGCCAGCAGTACCCCGACAGGGTTTGCCGAGCAGTACTTC.

The chain recombines TRBV29-1 with TRBJ2-3; the match to TRBD1 covers 9 bases. With 5 bases clipped from V and 2 bases from J, the junction kept 5 bases outside the gene matches. The CDR3 is 14 amino acids. CDR1 and CDR2 from the germline V gene are SQVTM and ANQGSEA. CDR3: CSVPDRGATDTQYF. Written as DNA, the CDR3 is TGCAGCGTTCCTGACAGGGGGGCCACAGATACGCAGTATTTT.

CDR3 loop: CASSLAGGPRTGELFF. The CDR3 bases are TGTGCCAGCAGTCTAGCGGGAGGGCCGCGCACCGGGGAGCTGTTTTTT. This chain joins TRBV28 and TRBJ2-2; 12 positions agree with TRBD2. The CDR3 is 16 amino acids. CDR1 and CDR2 (germline): MDHEN, SYDVKM. J was trimmed by 4 bases and V by 5 bases; bases with no gene match: 5.

The chain recombines TRBV6-6 with TRBJ1-1, with a possible D match to TRBD1 (5 bases). The CDR3 contains 12 residues. Germline V CDR1 and CDR2: MNHNY, SVGAGI (reference sequence). V lost 0 bases and J 8 bases, leaving 7 bases between the germline ends. CDR3 nucleotide sequence: TGTGCCAGCAGTTACTCGAAGGGGGAAGCTTTCTTT. Its protein is CASSYSKGEAFF.

The chain combines TRBV5-1 with TRBJ2-6, with a tentative D call TRBD2 (6 bases). Germline CDR1 reads SGHRS; CDR2 reads YFSETQ. This CDR3 contains 18 residues. V gave up 5 bases and J gave up 0 bases, with 18 bases separating them. The CDR3 bases are TGCGCCAGCAGGGAGGGTCGGAGTCCCGCCTCTGGGGCCAACGTCCTGACTTTC. It specifies CASREGRSPASGANVLTF.

The V and J genes are TRBV6-1 and TRBJ1-2; 9 positions agree with TRBD1. Germline loops: CDR1 MNHNS, CDR2 SASEGT. V shed 6 bases, J shed 8 bases, and the junction held 4 bases outside the gene matches. There are 12 residues in the CDR3. Written as DNA, the CDR3 is TGTGCCAGCAGGACAGGGGGATTGGGCTACACCTTC. Translated: CASRTGGLGYTF.

This chain joins TRBV7-9 and TRBJ2-6; D uncertain. V gave up 7 bases and J gave up 0 bases, with 10 bases separating them. Per the germline V gene, CDR1 is SEHNR and CDR2 is FQNEAQ (reference sequence). The CDR3 runs to 15 residues. CDR3 loop: CASKAVSSGANVLTF. The DNA of the CDR3 is TGTGCCAGCAAAGCTGTGAGCTCTGGGGCCAACGTCCTGACTTTC.

This clone was counted a single time. The chain carries TRBV6-1 and TRBJ1-1; D gene ambiguous. This CDR3 has 13 residues. Trimming stripped 6 bases from V and 12 bases from J, with 20 bases between. The germline gives CDR1 MNHNS, CDR2 SASEGT. For the CDR3, the DNA is TGTGCCAGCAGCAGCGCCGGACGTTACCAACCTTTCTTT. It specifies CASSSAGRYQPFF.

This clone has just one count. The sample contains more than one DNA sequence encoding this CDR3. The chain is built from TRBV2 and TRBJ2-7; TRBD2 matches 9 bases. CDR3 size: 15 residues. V lost 4 bases and J lost 1; bases outside the gene matches: 5. Germline CDR1 SNHLY, CDR2 FYNNEI. Here the CDR3 reads CASSVSSGVSYEQYF. DNA for the CDR3: TGTGCCAGCAGTGTTTCTAGCGGGGTATCCTACGAGCAGTACTTC.

The chain joins TRBV18 to TRBJ1-2, with D possibly TRBD1 on 5 matching bases. Trimming took off 2 bases at V and 4 bases at J, with 11 bases between the two ends. This CDR3 has 14 amino acids. Germline V lookup: CDR1 KGHSH, CDR2 LQKENI. This CDR3 reads CASSPSSGGYGYTF. As DNA, the CDR3 is TGTGCCAGCTCACCATCGTCCGGGGGCTATGGCTACACCTTC. The variable domain in full, with the rest retrieved from reference TRBV18 and TRBJ1-2, is NAGVMQNPRHLVRRRGQEARLRCSPMKGHSHVYWYRQLPEEGLKFMVYLQKENIIDESGMPKERFSAEFPKEGPSILRIQQVVRGDSAAYFCASSPSSGGYGYTFGSGTRLTVV.

The chain links TRBV7-7 to TRBJ2-7; no firm D call. Deletions cut 4 bases from V and 7 bases from J, with 14 bases between. The length of the CDR3 is 13 residues. CDR1 is SSHAT, CDR2 FNYEAQ, per germline (reference sequence). CDR3 region: CASSSTQTGEQYF. CDR3 DNA: TGTGCCAGCAGCTCCACTCAGACTGGGGAGCAGTACTTC.

V gene TRBV7-9 combines with J gene TRBJ2-7; a weak D match, TRBD1 (6 bases). Germline V lookup: CDR1 SEHNR, CDR2 FQNEAQ (reference sequence). There are 13 residues in the CDR3. V dropped 5 bases and J dropped 5 bases, with 13 bases sitting between them. The CDR3 nucleotides are TGTGCCAGCAGCCCAAGGGACACCAACGAGCAGTACTTC. Translating it yields CASSPRDTNEQYF.

This clone was observed a single time. In DNA form, the CDR3 reads TGTGCCACCAGCAGGGGACTAGTTACGGATACGCAGTATTTT. It translates to CATSRGLVTDTQYF. The V call is TRBV15, the J call TRBJ2-3; 8 positions match TRBD2. The germline V gene has CDR1 LNHNV and CDR2 YYDKDF (reference sequence). V lost 3 bases and J lost 6; bases outside the gene matches: 5. CDR3 size: 14 residues.